Below, 2 T cell receptor beta chains from the same sample are listed, as sequenced in a study of patients and donors after allogeneic stem cell transplantation. TCRdb ran MiXCR on the RT-PCR reads and lists one entry per CDR3 protein. The sample yields about 87,000 distinct CDR3 sequences, roughly 5.2% seen once. The sample comprised blood, either unsorted or a sorted T cell fraction (not recorded which). The receptors were gathered from a human donor who was either an allogeneic HSCT recipient or a stem cell or donor lymphocyte infusion donor (not recorded which). It is not recorded whose cells these are; they may come from a transplant donor.

This clonotype was seen repeatedly, ten times or more. This sequence joins TRBV20-1 and TRBJ2-5, with TRBD2 identical over 7 bases. The CDR3 length is 14 residues. The trim removed 0 bases at V and 1 base at J, leaving 2 bases unmatched. Germline CDR1 DFQATT, CDR2 SNEGSKA (reference sequence). CDR3 protein: CSARDREVQETQYF. The CDR3 bases are TGCAGTGCTAGAGATCGGGAGGTCCAAGAGACCCAGTACTTC.

This clonotype was picked up many times. J is TRBJ2-4 and V is TRBV29-1; D remains ambiguous. Germline V gene lookup returns CDR1 SQVTM and CDR2 ANQGSEA. The CDR3 sequence is 14 residues long. V was pared by 1 base and J by 9 bases, with 16 bases between. The CDR3 reads CSVEGPLGWGIQYF. The CDR3 nucleotides are TGCAGCGTTGAAGGGCCCCTGGGGTGGGGCATTCAGTACTTC. The entire variable domain, with the rest obtained from reference TRBV29-1 and TRBJ2-4, is as follows: SAVISQKPSRDICQRGTSLTIQCQVDSQVTMMFWYRQQPGQSLTLIATANQGSEATYESGFVIDKFPISRPNLTFSTLTVSNMSPEDSSIYLCSVEGPLGWGIQYFGAGTRLSVL.